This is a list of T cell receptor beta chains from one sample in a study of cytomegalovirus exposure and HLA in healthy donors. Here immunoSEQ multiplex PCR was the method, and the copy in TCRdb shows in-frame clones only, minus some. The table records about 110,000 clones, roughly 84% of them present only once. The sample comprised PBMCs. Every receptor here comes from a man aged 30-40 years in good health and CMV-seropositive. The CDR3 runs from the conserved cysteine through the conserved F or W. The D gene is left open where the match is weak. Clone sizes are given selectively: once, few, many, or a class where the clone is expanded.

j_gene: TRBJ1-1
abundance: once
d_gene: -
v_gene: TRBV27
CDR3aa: CASSPRQTPNTEAFF
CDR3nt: TGTGCCAGCAGTCCGCGACAGACACCGAACACTGAAGCTTTCTTT

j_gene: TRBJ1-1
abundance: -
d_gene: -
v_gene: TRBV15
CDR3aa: CATSRDGGSTEAFF
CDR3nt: TGTGCCACCAGCAGAGATGGGGGGAGCACTGAAGCTTTCTTT

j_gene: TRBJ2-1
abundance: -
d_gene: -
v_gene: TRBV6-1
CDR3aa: CASSEVGGRYNEQFF
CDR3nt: TGTGCCAGCAGTGAAGTGGGGGGGCGTTATAATGAGCAGTTCTTC

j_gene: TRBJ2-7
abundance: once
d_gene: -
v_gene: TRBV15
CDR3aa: CATSRGGRGLYEQYF
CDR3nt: TGTGCCACCAGCAGAGGGGGCAGGGGATTGTACGAGCAGTACTTC

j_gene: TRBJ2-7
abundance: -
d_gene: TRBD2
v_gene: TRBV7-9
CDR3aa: CASSLGLAVEQYF
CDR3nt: TGTGCCAGCAGCTTAGGACTAGCGGTCGAGCAGTACTTC

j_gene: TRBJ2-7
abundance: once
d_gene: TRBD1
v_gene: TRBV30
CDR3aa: CAWSDGTGGYEQYF
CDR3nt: TGTGCCTGGAGCGACGGGACAGGGGGCTACGAGCAGTACTTC

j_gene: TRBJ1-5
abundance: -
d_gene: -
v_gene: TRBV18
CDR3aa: CASSPRGGERLHFNQPQHF
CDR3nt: TGTGCCAGCTCACCACGCGGAGGGGAGAGACTCCACTTCAATCAGCCCCAGCATTTT

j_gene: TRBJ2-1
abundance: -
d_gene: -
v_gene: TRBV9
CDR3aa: CASSVDWSFEQFF
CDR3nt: TGTGCCAGCAGCGTAGATTGGAGCTTCGAGCAGTTCTTC

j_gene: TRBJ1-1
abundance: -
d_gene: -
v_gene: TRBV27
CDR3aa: CASSLLYQNTEAFF
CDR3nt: TGTGCCAGCAGTTTACTATACCAGAACACTGAAGCTTTCTTT

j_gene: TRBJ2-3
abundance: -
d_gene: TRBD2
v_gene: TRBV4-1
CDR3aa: CASRPLPGGPADTQYF
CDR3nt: TGCGCCAGCAGGCCCCTTCCGGGGGGGCCCGCTGATACGCAGTATTTT

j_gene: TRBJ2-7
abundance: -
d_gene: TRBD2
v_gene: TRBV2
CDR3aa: CASSRGGGPYEQYF
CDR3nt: TGTGCCAGCTCTCGCGGGGGGGGTCCCTACGAGCAGTACTTC

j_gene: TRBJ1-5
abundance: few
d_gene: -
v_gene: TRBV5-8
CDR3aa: CASSSEGTGNQPQHF
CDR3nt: TGTGCCAGCAGCTCGGAGGGAACGGGCAATCAGCCCCAGCATTTT

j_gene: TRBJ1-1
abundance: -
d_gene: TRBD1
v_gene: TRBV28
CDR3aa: CASSLRTGFIAEAFF
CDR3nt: TGTGCCAGCAGTTTAAGGACAGGGTTTATCGCTGAAGCTTTCTTT

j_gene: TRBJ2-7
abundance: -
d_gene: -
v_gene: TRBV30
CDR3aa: CAWKNNRVGNEQYF
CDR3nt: TGTGCCTGGAAAAATAACAGGGTTGGAAACGAGCAGTACTTC

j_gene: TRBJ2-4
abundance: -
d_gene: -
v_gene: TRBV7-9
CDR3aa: CASSPSGGVAKNIQYF
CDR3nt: TGTGCCAGCAGTCCGAGCGGCGGGGTAGCCAAAAACATTCAGTACTTC

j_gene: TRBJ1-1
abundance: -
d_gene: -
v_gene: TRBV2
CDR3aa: CAIKGDTEAFF
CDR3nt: TGTGCCATCAAGGGGGACACTGAAGCTTTCTTT

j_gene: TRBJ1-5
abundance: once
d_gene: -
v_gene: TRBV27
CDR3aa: CASSLWQGYQPQHF
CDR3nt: TGTGCCAGCAGTTTATGGCAGGGGTATCAGCCCCAGCATTTT

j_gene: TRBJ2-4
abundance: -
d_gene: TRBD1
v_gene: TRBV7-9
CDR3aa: CASRDREAKNIQYF
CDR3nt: TGTGCCAGCCGGGACAGGGAAGCCAAAAACATTCAGTACTTC

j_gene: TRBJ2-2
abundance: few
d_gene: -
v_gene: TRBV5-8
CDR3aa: CASSRRPPGELFF
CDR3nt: TGTGCCAGCAGCCGCAGGCCCCCCGGGGAGCTGTTTTTT

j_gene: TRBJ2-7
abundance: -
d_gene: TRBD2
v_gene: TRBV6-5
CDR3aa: CASSYSSSGGNEQYF
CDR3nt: TGTGCCAGCAGTTACTCGTCTAGCGGGGGCAACGAGCAGTACTTC

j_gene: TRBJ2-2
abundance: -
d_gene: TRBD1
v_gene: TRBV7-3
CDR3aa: CASSLGDRGETGELFF
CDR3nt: TGTGCCAGCAGCCTAGGGGACAGGGGAGAAACCGGGGAGCTGTTTTTT

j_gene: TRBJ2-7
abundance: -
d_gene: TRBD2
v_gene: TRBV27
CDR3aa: CASSWTSGGFYEQYF
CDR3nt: TGTGCCAGCAGTTGGACTAGCGGGGGATTTTACGAGCAGTACTTC

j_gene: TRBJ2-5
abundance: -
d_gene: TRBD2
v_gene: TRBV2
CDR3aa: CASSGTRGGQETQYF
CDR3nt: TGTGCCAGCAGCGGGACACGGGGGGGCCAAGAGACCCAGTACTTC

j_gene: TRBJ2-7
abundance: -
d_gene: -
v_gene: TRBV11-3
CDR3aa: CASSQGQGLDEQYF
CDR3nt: TGTGCCAGCAGCCAGGGGCAGGGGCTGGACGAGCAGTACTTC

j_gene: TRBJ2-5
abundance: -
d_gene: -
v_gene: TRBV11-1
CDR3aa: CASRGQGGETQYF
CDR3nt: TGTGCCAGCAGAGGTCAGGGCGGAGAGACCCAGTACTTC

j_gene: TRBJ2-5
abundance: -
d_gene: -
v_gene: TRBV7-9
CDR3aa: CASSLPVQAETQYF
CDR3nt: TGTGCCAGCAGCCTCCCGGTGCAGGCTGAGACCCAGTACTTC

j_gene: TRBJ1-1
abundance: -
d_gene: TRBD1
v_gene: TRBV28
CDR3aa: CATTGEAEAFF
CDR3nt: TGTGCCACCACAGGGGAAGCTGAAGCTTTCTTT

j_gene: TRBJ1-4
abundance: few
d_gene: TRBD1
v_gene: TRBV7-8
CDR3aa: CASGQGALVNEKLFF
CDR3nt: TGTGCCAGCGGACAGGGGGCTCTGGTTAATGAAAAACTGTTTTTT

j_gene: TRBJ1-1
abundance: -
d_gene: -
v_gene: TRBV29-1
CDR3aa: CSVGGLTVNTEAFF
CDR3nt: TGCAGCGTTGGGGGGCTGACGGTGAACACTGAAGCTTTCTTT

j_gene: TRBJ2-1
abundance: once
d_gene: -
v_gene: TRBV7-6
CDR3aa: CASSARALSSYNEQFF
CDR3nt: TGTGCCAGCAGCGCGCGGGCTTTGAGCTCCTACAATGAGCAGTTCTTC

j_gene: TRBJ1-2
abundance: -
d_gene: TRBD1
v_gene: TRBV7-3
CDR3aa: CASSRGQGHFGYTF
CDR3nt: TGTGCCAGCAGCCGAGGACAGGGACATTTCGGCTACACCTTC

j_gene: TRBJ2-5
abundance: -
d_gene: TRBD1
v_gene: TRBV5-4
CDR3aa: CASSRTGQGDRETQYF
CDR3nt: TGTGCCAGCAGCCGTACGGGACAGGGGGATCGGGAGACCCAGTACTTC

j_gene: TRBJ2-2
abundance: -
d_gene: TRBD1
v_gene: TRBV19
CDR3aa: CASSTGTGGNTGELFF
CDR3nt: TGTGCCAGTAGTACCGGGACAGGGGGTAACACCGGGGAGCTGTTTTTT

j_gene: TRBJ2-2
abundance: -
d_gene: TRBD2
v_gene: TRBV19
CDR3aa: CASVAGVNTGELFF
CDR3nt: TGTGCCAGTGTAGCGGGGGTGAACACCGGGGAGCTGTTTTTT

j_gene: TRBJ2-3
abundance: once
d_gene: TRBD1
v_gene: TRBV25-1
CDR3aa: CASSEYRTGTDTQYF
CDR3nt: TGTGCCAGCAGTGAATATCGGACAGGAACAGATACGCAGTATTTT

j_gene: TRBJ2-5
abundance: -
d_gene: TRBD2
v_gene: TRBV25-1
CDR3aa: CASSGQTVRRGGQETQYF
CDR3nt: TGTGCCAGCAGTGGACAGACGGTTCGGCGGGGGGGCCAAGAGACCCAGTACTTC

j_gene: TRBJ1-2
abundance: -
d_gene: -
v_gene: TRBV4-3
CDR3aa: CASSQETPLYGYTF
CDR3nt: TGCGCCAGCAGCCAAGAAACACCCCTCTATGGCTACACCTTC

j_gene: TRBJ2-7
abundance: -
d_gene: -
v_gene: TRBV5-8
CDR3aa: CASRYKQGGTYEQYF
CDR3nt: TGTGCCAGCAGGTATAAGCAGGGTGGGACCTACGAGCAGTACTTC